This TCR beta chain was captured by sequencing in a study of vaccination and CD4 T cells after COVID-19. About the study: Investigators took post-vaccine samples a median roughly 72 days after dose two, within a range of 14 to 241.

Cultured CD4+ T cells had their DNA profiled by the Oncomine TCR Beta short-read assay. Cultured CD4+ T cells yielded the extracted genomic DNA. TCRdb re-derived calls from the PCR reads in MiXCR, one entry per CDR3 protein. Of under 20,000 distinct CDR3 sequences listed, about 44% are singletons. The length of the CDR3 is 12 residues. The germline V and J ends were trimmed by 4 bases and 11 bases, with 14 bases remaining between them. Germline CDR1 reads MDHEN; CDR2 reads SYDVKM. For this clonotype: No antigen is known for it.

The treatment is: approximately 9-day PBMC culture with coronavirus spike peptide pools or control peptides (ViraFEST assay). The sequenced sample was CD4+ T cells from blood, cultured in vitro, obtained before SARS-CoV-2 vaccination. The clonotype comes from a human donor who had recovered from COVID-19. The gene calls are TRBV28 and TRBJ1-1; the D gene is possibly TRBD1 (5 bases). The CDR3 DNA is TGTGCCAGCAGTTATGGTGGCAGGGATGCTTTCTTT. As protein: CASSYGGRDAFF. Filled out from reference TRBV28 and TRBJ1-1, the complete variable domain reads DVKVTQSSRYLVKRTGEKVFLECVQDMDHENMFWYRQDPGLGLRLIYFSYDVKMKEKGDIPEGYSVSREKKERFSLILESASTNQTSMYLCASSYGGRDAFFGQGTRLTVV.